This is a list of T cell receptor beta chains from one sample in a study of T cell repertoires in cytomegalovirus infection. TCRdb reprocessed the reads via MiXCR and lists one record per CDR3 protein. Of about 400,000 distinct CDR3 sequences listed, 15% to 20% were seen once; the top ten hold 8.7%. The sequencing sample was made of PBMCs. These receptors were taken from a human donor in good health (CMV status not recorded). Some clones in this sample may be carry-over from other donors' samples. CDR3s include the opening cysteine and the closing phenylalanine or tryptophan. The order of the fields is clone size, D gene, V gene, J gene, CDR3 DNA, CDR3 protein. A D gene is named only where the DNA matches it firmly. Not every row has a clone size; where given, it reads once, few, many or a size class.

few	NA	TRBV12-3/TRBV12-4	TRBJ1-4	TGTGCCAGCAGTTTAAATGGGCAGGGTTCTGAAAAACTGTTTTTT	CASSLNGQGSEKLFF
NA	NA	TRBV19	TRBJ1-2	TGTGCCAGTAGTAAGGGACGGATTAACTATGGCTACACCTTC	CASSKGRINYGYTF
NA	TRBD1	TRBV7-2	TRBJ2-5	TGTGCCAGCAGCTTACAACAGGGGCCCGAAGAGACCCAGTACTTC	CASSLQQGPEETQYF
once	NA	TRBV20-1	TRBJ2-3	TGCAGTGCTAGTGCGGGAAACACAGATACGCAGTATTTT	CSASAGNTDTQYF
few	TRBD2	TRBV5-4	TRBJ2-1	TGTGCCAGCAGCTTGACGGGAGGAGGGGCTGAGCAGTTCTTC	CASSLTGGGAEQFF
many	NA	TRBV12-3/TRBV12-4	TRBJ2-3	TGTGCCAGCACTCTGTGGGATGCCGAAACCCATAGCACAGATACGCAGTATTTT	CASTLWDAETHSTDTQYF
many	NA	TRBV7-9	TRBJ1-1	TGTGCCAGCAGCCCCGGGTCCAGCGGCACTGAAGCTTTCTTT	CASSPGSSGTEAFF
few	TRBD1	TRBV4-1	TRBJ2-3	TGCGCCACCACAGGGGGCTCTACAGATACGCAGTATTTT	CATTGGSTDTQYF
few	NA	TRBV28	TRBJ2-7	TGTGCCAGTGAGGGTTTCTCCTACGAGCAGTACTTC	CASEGFSYEQYF
many	TRBD2	TRBV28	TRBJ2-3	TGTGCCAGCAGTTTCCCCCTCGTAGAGCTAGCGGGGGGGAATACCACAGATACGCAGTATTTT	CASSFPLVELAGGNTTDTQYF